The clone carrying this T cell receptor (beta chain) turned up a few times. 60 Vbeta and 13 Jbeta primers were used in PCR. The table came from immunoSEQ multiplex PCR; TCRdb's copy has only in-frame clones and leaves some out. The top ten hold about 1.4% of the sample, which has about 150,000 clones, roughly 80% seen once. Germline trimming cut 2 bases from V and 5 bases from J; bases unmatched to any gene: 6. This CDR3 region has 14 residues. The germline gives CDR1 SGHNT, CDR2 YYREEE (reference sequence). This specimen belongs to a study of cytomegalovirus exposure and HLA in healthy donors. The sample consisted of PBMCs. The chain is built from TRBV5-4 and TRBJ1-1, with 7 bases lining up with TRBD1. This clonotype originated in a woman aged 25 to 45 in good health and CMV-seronegative. In nucleotides, the CDR3 is TGTGCCAGCAGCTTACTTCAGGGGGAGACTGAAGCTTTCTTT. Translated, it gives CASSLLQGETEAFF.